This T cell receptor (beta chain) was retrieved from a study of blood T cell repertoires in COVID-19. About the study: The United States, Italy and Spain were the sources of the acute and convalescent COVID-19 samples. The cDNA or gDNA used as material had been derived from T cells, B-cell-depleted T cells, or PBMCs.

Germline-derived CDR1 and CDR2 are MDHEN and SYDVKM. The CDR3 length is 13 residues. Trimming removed 6 bases from V and 4 bases from J, with 10 bases in between. The table came from immunoSEQ multiplex PCR; TCRdb's copy has only in-frame clones and leaves some out. Of 30,000 to 45,000 clones listed, about 77% were seen once; the top ten hold around 35%. The chain recombines TRBV28 with TRBJ1-3; D is unresolved. The sequence was collected from a man aged 60 to 69 with acute or convalescent COVID-19. What was sequenced was peripheral blood. The CDR3, as DNA: TGTGCCAGCAGCCTTGTCGTAGGAAACACCATATATTTT. Its translation is CASSLVVGNTIYF.